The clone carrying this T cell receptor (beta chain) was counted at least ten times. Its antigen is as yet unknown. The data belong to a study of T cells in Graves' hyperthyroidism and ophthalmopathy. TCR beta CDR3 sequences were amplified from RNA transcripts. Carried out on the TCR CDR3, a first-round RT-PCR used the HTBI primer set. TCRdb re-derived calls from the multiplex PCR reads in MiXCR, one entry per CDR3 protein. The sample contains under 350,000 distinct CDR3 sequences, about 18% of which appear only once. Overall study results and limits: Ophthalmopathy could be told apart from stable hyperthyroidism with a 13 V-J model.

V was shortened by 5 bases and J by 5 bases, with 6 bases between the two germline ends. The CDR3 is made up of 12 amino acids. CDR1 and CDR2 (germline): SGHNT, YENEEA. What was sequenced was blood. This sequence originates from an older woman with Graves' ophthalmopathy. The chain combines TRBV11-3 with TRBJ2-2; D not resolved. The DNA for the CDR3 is TGTGCCAGCAGCCTCAGAACCGGGGAGCTGTTTTTT. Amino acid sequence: CASSLRTGELFF.